Listed below are T cell receptor beta chains from one sample, sequenced in a study of blood T cell repertoires in COVID-19. Clones were read by immunoSEQ multiplex PCR, and TCRdb kept only the in-frame ones, dropping some. The sample includes tens of thousands of clones, around 88% of them seen just once. Sequenced input: peripheral blood. The receptor set was obtained from a man between 60 and 75 years old with acute or convalescent COVID-19. CDR3s include the opening cysteine and the closing phenylalanine or tryptophan. D genes are given only for firm matches. Expanded clones are given a class, and other clones once, few, many or no size at all.

V gene: TRBV10-3
D gene: .
clone size: .
J gene: TRBJ2-1
CDR3 protein: CAITGGSRRDNEQFF
CDR3 DNA: TGTGCCATCACAGGGGGGTCGCGACGGGACAATGAGCAGTTCTTC

V gene: TRBV12-3/TRBV12-4
D gene: TRBD2
clone size: .
J gene: TRBJ2-1
CDR3 protein: CASKLAGGKQFF
CDR3 DNA: TGTGCCAGCAAACTAGCGGGGGGGAAGCAGTTCTTC

V gene: TRBV5-1
D gene: TRBD1
clone size: .
J gene: TRBJ1-1
CDR3 protein: CASSYETGRNTEAFF
CDR3 DNA: TGCGCCAGCAGTTACGAGACAGGGAGGAACACTGAAGCTTTCTTT

V gene: TRBV15
D gene: TRBD2
clone size: .
J gene: TRBJ2-3
CDR3 protein: CATSTRTSGGAVDTQYF
CDR3 DNA: TGTGCCACCAGCACTCGAACCAGCGGGGGGGCCGTAGATACGCAGTATTTT

V gene: TRBV6-2/TRBV6-3
D gene: .
clone size: once
J gene: TRBJ1-5
CDR3 protein: CASSLTASKPQHF
CDR3 DNA: TGTGCCAGCAGTTTGACAGCCTCCAAGCCCCAGCATTTT

V gene: TRBV6-5
D gene: TRBD2
clone size: .
J gene: TRBJ2-5
CDR3 protein: CASSYSGTSGKETQYF
CDR3 DNA: TGTGCCAGCAGTTACTCTGGGACTAGCGGTAAAGAGACCCAGTACTTC

V gene: TRBV6-5
D gene: TRBD1
clone size: .
J gene: TRBJ1-1
CDR3 protein: CASSSRTGGGNTEAFF
CDR3 DNA: TGTGCCAGCAGTTCCCGGACAGGGGGCGGGAACACTGAAGCTTTCTTT

V gene: TRBV5-8
D gene: .
clone size: .
J gene: TRBJ2-2
CDR3 protein: CASRLTGRHAGELFF
CDR3 DNA: TGTGCCAGCAGATTAACAGGGCGTCACGCCGGGGAGCTGTTTTTT

V gene: TRBV29-1
D gene: .
clone size: .
J gene: TRBJ2-7
CDR3 protein: CSVVSSYEQYF
CDR3 DNA: TGCAGCGTTGTGTCTTCCTACGAGCAGTACTTC

V gene: TRBV3-1/TRBV3-2
D gene: TRBD2
clone size: .
J gene: TRBJ2-5
CDR3 protein: CASSQVWTSKETQYF
CDR3 DNA: TGTGCCAGCAGCCAAGTATGGACTAGCAAAGAGACCCAGTACTTC

V gene: TRBV19
D gene: TRBD1
clone size: .
J gene: TRBJ1-5
CDR3 protein: CASSTRDRGHGQPQHF
CDR3 DNA: TGTGCCAGTAGTACCCGGGACAGGGGGCACGGTCAGCCCCAGCATTTT

V gene: TRBV21-1
D gene: .
clone size: .
J gene: TRBJ2-1
CDR3 protein: CASSPPGGGPLGNEQFF
CDR3 DNA: TGTGCCAGCAGCCCCCCCGGGGGGGGGCCCCTGGGGAATGAGCAGTTCTTC

V gene: TRBV2
D gene: .
clone size: few
J gene: TRBJ2-1
CDR3 protein: CASDTLDSYNEQFF
CDR3 DNA: TGTGCCAGCGATACCCTTGACAGTTATAATGAGCAGTTCTTC

V gene: TRBV7-9
D gene: TRBD1
clone size: .
J gene: TRBJ1-1
CDR3 protein: CASSPQTGVNTEAFF
CDR3 DNA: TGTGCCAGCAGCCCCCAGACAGGGGTGAACACTGAAGCTTTCTTT

V gene: TRBV30
D gene: .
clone size: .
J gene: TRBJ2-2
CDR3 protein: CAWTPGFSSNTGELFF
CDR3 DNA: TGTGCCTGGACCCCCGGGTTCTCTTCGAACACCGGGGAGCTGTTTTTT

V gene: TRBV14
D gene: .
clone size: .
J gene: TRBJ2-4
CDR3 protein: CASSPGLAKNIQYF
CDR3 DNA: TGTGCCAGCAGCCCAGGACTAGCCAAAAACATTCAGTACTTC

V gene: TRBV19
D gene: TRBD1
clone size: .
J gene: TRBJ1-2
CDR3 protein: CASSPRQGTNYGYTF
CDR3 DNA: TGTGCCAGTAGTCCTCGACAGGGAACTAACTATGGCTACACCTTC

V gene: TRBV10-3
D gene: .
clone size: .
J gene: TRBJ1-2
CDR3 protein: CAISVERGGKRIYGYTF
CDR3 DNA: TGTGCCATCAGTGTTGAAAGGGGTGGAAAGAGAATCTATGGCTACACCTTC

V gene: TRBV12-3/TRBV12-4
D gene: TRBD2
clone size: .
J gene: TRBJ2-7
CDR3 protein: CASSSGTSFEQYF
CDR3 DNA: TGTGCCAGCAGTTCCGGGACTAGCTTCGAGCAGTACTTC

V gene: TRBV3-1/TRBV3-2
D gene: .
clone size: few
J gene: TRBJ1-6
CDR3 protein: CASSQLPRDSPLHF
CDR3 DNA: TGTGCCAGCAGCCAACTACCGAGGGATTCACCCCTCCACTTT

V gene: TRBV6-6
D gene: TRBD1
clone size: few
J gene: TRBJ1-5
CDR3 protein: CASSPGQGSSNQPQHF
CDR3 DNA: TGTGCCAGCAGCCCCGGACAGGGCTCAAGCAATCAGCCCCAGCATTTT

V gene: TRBV19
D gene: TRBD1
clone size: .
J gene: TRBJ1-5
CDR3 protein: CASSRGQGASNQPQHF
CDR3 DNA: TGTGCCAGTAGTAGGGGACAGGGGGCTAGCAATCAGCCCCAGCATTTT

V gene: TRBV7-9
D gene: TRBD1
clone size: .
J gene: TRBJ1-1
CDR3 protein: CASSLDRGYMNTEAFF
CDR3 DNA: TGTGCCAGCAGCCTGGACAGGGGCTACATGAACACTGAAGCTTTCTTT

V gene: TRBV29-1
D gene: .
clone size: once
J gene: TRBJ1-1
CDR3 protein: CSANGGGRTEAFF
CDR3 DNA: TGCAGCGCCAATGGGGGGGGTCGCACTGAAGCTTTCTTT

V gene: TRBV6-2/TRBV6-3
D gene: .
clone size: .
J gene: TRBJ2-1
CDR3 protein: CASSYWHLYNEQFF
CDR3 DNA: TGTGCCAGCAGTTACTGGCACCTCTACAATGAGCAGTTCTTC

V gene: TRBV7-2
D gene: .
clone size: .
J gene: TRBJ2-3
CDR3 protein: CASSLDVAVTSDTQYF
CDR3 DNA: TGTGCCAGCAGCTTAGACGTAGCAGTTACGTCAGATACGCAGTATTTT

V gene: TRBV6-5
D gene: .
clone size: .
J gene: TRBJ2-2
CDR3 protein: CASRKTANTGELFF
CDR3 DNA: TGTGCCAGCAGGAAGACAGCAAACACCGGGGAGCTGTTTTTT

V gene: TRBV6-2/TRBV6-3
D gene: TRBD2
clone size: .
J gene: TRBJ2-1
CDR3 protein: CASTPFYKGLAGDNEQFF
CDR3 DNA: TGTGCCAGCACCCCTTTCTATAAGGGACTAGCGGGGGACAATGAGCAGTTCTTC

V gene: TRBV10-3
D gene: .
clone size: .
J gene: TRBJ1-1
CDR3 protein: CAISELEGTEAFF
CDR3 DNA: TGTGCCATCAGTGAACTCGAGGGCACTGAAGCTTTCTTT

V gene: TRBV27
D gene: .
clone size: .
J gene: TRBJ2-2
CDR3 protein: CASKFMAGNTGELFF
CDR3 DNA: TGTGCCAGCAAGTTTATGGCAGGGAACACCGGGGAGCTGTTTTTT

V gene: TRBV5-5
D gene: .
clone size: .
J gene: TRBJ1-5
CDR3 protein: CASSLEQGPINQPQHF
CDR3 DNA: TGTGCCAGCAGCTTGGAACAGGGACCAATAAATCAGCCCCAGCATTTT

V gene: TRBV19
D gene: TRBD1
clone size: .
J gene: TRBJ1-2
CDR3 protein: CASRGTGNYGYTF
CDR3 DNA: TGTGCCAGTAGGGGGACAGGGAACTATGGCTACACCTTC

V gene: TRBV2
D gene: .
clone size: once
J gene: TRBJ1-3
CDR3 protein: CASSEGKSSGNTIYF
CDR3 DNA: TGTGCCAGCAGTGAAGGCAAGAGCTCTGGAAACACCATATATTTT

V gene: TRBV5-6
D gene: .
clone size: .
J gene: TRBJ1-6
CDR3 protein: CASSRGLLYNSPLHF
CDR3 DNA: TGTGCCAGCAGCCGAGGGTTGCTTTATAATTCACCCCTCCACTTT

V gene: TRBV27
D gene: TRBD1
clone size: .
J gene: TRBJ1-2
CDR3 protein: CASSRGTGGAYGYTF
CDR3 DNA: TGTGCCAGCAGTCGTGGGACAGGGGGCGCGTATGGCTACACCTTC

V gene: TRBV7-2
D gene: TRBD2
clone size: .
J gene: TRBJ2-3
CDR3 protein: CASSSGLAGNTQYF
CDR3 DNA: TGTGCCAGCAGCTCCGGACTAGCGGGAAATACGCAGTATTTT

V gene: TRBV6-1
D gene: TRBD1
clone size: .
J gene: TRBJ1-6
CDR3 protein: CASREPGGVYNSPLHF
CDR3 DNA: TGTGCCAGCAGGGAACCAGGGGGCGTTTATAATTCACCCCTCCACTTT

V gene: TRBV4-2
D gene: .
clone size: .
J gene: TRBJ2-2
CDR3 protein: CASSQEALGGTGELFF
CDR3 DNA: TGTGCCAGCAGCCAAGAGGCCCTGGGGGGCACCGGGGAGCTGTTTTTT

V gene: TRBV5-6
D gene: .
clone size: few
J gene: TRBJ2-7
CDR3 protein: CASSATGTRQYF
CDR3 DNA: TGTGCCAGCAGCGCTACAGGGACCAGACAGTACTTC

V gene: TRBV11-3
D gene: .
clone size: few
J gene: TRBJ1-1
CDR3 protein: CASSPYQNTEAFF
CDR3 DNA: TGTGCCAGCAGCCCCTACCAGAACACTGAAGCTTTCTTT

V gene: TRBV27
D gene: TRBD1
clone size: .
J gene: TRBJ2-5
CDR3 protein: CASSIGTAMAQYF
CDR3 DNA: TGTGCCAGCAGTATCGGGACAGCCATGGCCCAGTACTTC

V gene: TRBV19
D gene: .
clone size: .
J gene: TRBJ1-1
CDR3 protein: CASSSTETNTEAFF
CDR3 DNA: TGTGCCAGTAGTTCGACAGAGACGAACACTGAAGCTTTCTTT

V gene: TRBV7-2
D gene: .
clone size: .
J gene: TRBJ2-1
CDR3 protein: CASSLAVRQVLSSYNEQFF
CDR3 DNA: TGTGCCAGCAGCTTAGCGGTCCGGCAGGTCCTCAGCTCCTACAATGAGCAGTTCTTC

V gene: TRBV3-1/TRBV3-2
D gene: TRBD1
clone size: .
J gene: TRBJ2-7
CDR3 protein: CASSFRQGTYEQYF
CDR3 DNA: TGTGCCAGCAGCTTCCGACAGGGTACCTACGAGCAGTACTTC

V gene: TRBV27
D gene: TRBD1
clone size: .
J gene: TRBJ2-1
CDR3 protein: CASSREGARYNEQFF
CDR3 DNA: TGTGCCAGCAGTAGAGAGGGGGCCCGCTACAATGAGCAGTTCTTC

V gene: TRBV6-5
D gene: TRBD2
clone size: .
J gene: TRBJ2-1
CDR3 protein: CVVGGVNYNEQFF
CDR3 DNA: TGTGTTGTCGGGGGGGTGAATTACAATGAGCAGTTCTTC

V gene: TRBV19
D gene: TRBD2
clone size: .
J gene: TRBJ2-7
CDR3 protein: CASSIGGLAGNEQYF
CDR3 DNA: TGTGCCAGTAGTATAGGGGGACTAGCGGGGAACGAGCAGTACTTC

V gene: TRBV27
D gene: TRBD2
clone size: .
J gene: TRBJ2-5
CDR3 protein: CASSLLGSGEQETQYF
CDR3 DNA: TGTGCCAGCAGTTTATTGGGTAGCGGGGAACAAGAGACCCAGTACTTC

V gene: TRBV6-4
D gene: .
clone size: once
J gene: TRBJ1-1
CDR3 protein: CAASKGMNTEAFF
CDR3 DNA: TGTGCCGCAAGTAAGGGGATGAACACTGAAGCTTTCTTT

V gene: TRBV5-6
D gene: TRBD2
clone size: .
J gene: TRBJ2-3
CDR3 protein: CASSTPGTSGGFTDTQYF
CDR3 DNA: TGTGCCAGCAGCACTCCCGGGACTAGCGGGGGTTTTACAGATACGCAGTATTTT

V gene: TRBV5-5
D gene: .
clone size: .
J gene: TRBJ2-1
CDR3 protein: CASSLEEAYNEQFF
CDR3 DNA: TGTGCCAGCAGCTTGGAAGAGGCCTACAATGAGCAGTTCTTC

V gene: TRBV4-1
D gene: TRBD1
clone size: .
J gene: TRBJ2-1
CDR3 protein: CASSQAPGQGAMGQFF
CDR3 DNA: TGCGCCAGCAGCCAAGCCCCGGGACAGGGGGCTATGGGGCAGTTCTTC

V gene: TRBV5-6
D gene: .
clone size: .
J gene: TRBJ1-1
CDR3 protein: CASSFDYGGAFF
CDR3 DNA: TGTGCCAGCAGCTTCGATTACGGGGGAGCTTTCTTT